The sequence of this TCR beta chain was determined in a study of shared clonotypes between healthy human individuals. Sequenced by immunoSEQ multiplex PCR; TCRdb stores in-frame clones only, minus some. Here the sample spans some 1.4 million clones, 95% to 97% being singletons. CD45RA-negative memory and CD45RA+ naive subsets were split from the CD4+ cells. The length of the CDR3 is 17 residues. Germline V CDR1 and CDR2: SGHVS, FQNEAQ. The V end was cut by 6 bases, the J end by 5 bases, with 23 bases between. The specimen sequenced was naive CD4+ T cells sorted from blood. Subset meaning: CD45RA+ positively selected. This sequence was found in a man aged 25-40 years in good health. V and J are TRBV7-8 and TRBJ2-1; a possible D gene is TRBD1 (5 bases). CDR3 residues: CASRATQGILKNNEQFF. In DNA form, the CDR3 reads TGTGCCAGCAGGGCCACCCAGGGAATTCTAAAAAACAATGAGCAGTTCTTC.